The T cell receptor beta chain described here comes from a study of neoadjuvant nivolumab and ipilimumab in lung cancer. Background on the study: The combination arm added day-1 ipilimumab 1 mg/kg to nivolumab 3 mg/kg on days 1, 15, 29.

Profiled with immunoSEQ multiplex PCR; TCRdb holds only in-frame clones, not every one. The sample has some 28,000 clones, 83% seen once; the top ten hold about 5.2%. A note on this clone: Its antigen is not known.

Study observations and caveats: Blood richness before therapy tracked richness in tumors resected after neoadjuvant therapy. A small number of samples were TCR sequenced.

Trimming took off 6 bases at V and 6 bases at J, with 22 bases between the two ends. Germline V gives CDR1 SGDLS, CDR2 YYNGEE. CDR3 length equals 15 residues. The origin of this receptor is an adult with non-small cell lung cancer. The chain recombines TRBV9 with TRBJ2-7; D is unclear. The material was tumor tissue, obtained after neoadjuvant nivolumab, alone or with ipilimumab, at or shortly before surgery. The CDR3 loop reads CASTPSSALGGEQYF. Written as DNA, the CDR3 is TGTGCCAGCACCCCGTCCAGCGCGTTAGGTGGCGAGCAGTACTTC.